This T cell receptor beta chain appears in the sequencing data of a study of T cells in Graves' hyperthyroidism and ophthalmopathy. About the study: It was at initial diagnosis, before any treatment, that peripheral blood was collected.

Uncontrolled infection, other autoimmune disease, pregnancy and lactation each barred patients from inclusion. Fresh peripheral blood, 10 ml, yielded the PBMCs. Findings and caveats of the study: Blood shared most expanded thyroid clonotypes above 0.001.

It was RNA transcripts that yielded the amplified TCR beta CDR3 regions. HTBI primers were the set used in a first-round RT-PCR of the TCR CDR3. TCRdb used MiXCR to reprocess the multiplex PCR reads, holding one entry per CDR3 protein. In the table there are 380,000 or so distinct CDR3 sequences, about 19% of which are singletons. This clonotype was picked up many times. Its antigen is unknown. Germline lookup yields CDR1 MGHRA and CDR2 YSYEKL. This CDR3 region has 18 residues. V lost 2 bases to trimming and J lost 2 bases; unmatched junction nucleotides: 5. The V call is TRBV4-1, the J call TRBJ2-2; TRBD2 aligns across 13 bases. This clonotype originated in a woman aged 18-29 years with Graves' hyperthyroidism. The specimen sequenced was blood. The CDR3 reads CASSQPGLAGANTGELFF. DNA for the CDR3: TGCGCCAGCAGCCAACCCGGACTAGCGGGGGCTAACACCGGGGAGCTGTTTTTT.